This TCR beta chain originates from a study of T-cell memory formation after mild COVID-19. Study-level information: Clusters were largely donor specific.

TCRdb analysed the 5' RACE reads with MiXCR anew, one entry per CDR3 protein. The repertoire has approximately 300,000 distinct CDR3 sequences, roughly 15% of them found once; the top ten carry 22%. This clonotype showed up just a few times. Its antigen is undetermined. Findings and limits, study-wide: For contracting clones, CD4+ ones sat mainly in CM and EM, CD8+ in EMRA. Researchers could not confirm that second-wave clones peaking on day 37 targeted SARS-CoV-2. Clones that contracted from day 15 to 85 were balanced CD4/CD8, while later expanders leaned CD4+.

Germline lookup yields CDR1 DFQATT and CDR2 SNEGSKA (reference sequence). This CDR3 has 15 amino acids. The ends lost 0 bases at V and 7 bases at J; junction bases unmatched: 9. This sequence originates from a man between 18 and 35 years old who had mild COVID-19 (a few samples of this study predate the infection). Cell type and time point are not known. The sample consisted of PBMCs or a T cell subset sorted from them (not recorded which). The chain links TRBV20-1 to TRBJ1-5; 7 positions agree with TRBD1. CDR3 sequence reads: CSARDLRQGSQPQHF. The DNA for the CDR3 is TGCAGTGCTAGAGATCTGAGACAGGGAAGCCAGCCCCAGCATTTT.